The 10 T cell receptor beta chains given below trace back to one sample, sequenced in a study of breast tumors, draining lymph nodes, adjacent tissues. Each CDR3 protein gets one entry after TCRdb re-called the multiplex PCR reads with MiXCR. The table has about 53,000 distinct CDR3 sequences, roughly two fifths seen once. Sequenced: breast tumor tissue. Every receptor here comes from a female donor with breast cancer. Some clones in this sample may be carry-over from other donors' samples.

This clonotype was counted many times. Written as DNA, the CDR3 is TGTGCCAGTAGTCTCAGGGTGGGGGCCTACGAGCAGTACTTC. Amino acid sequence: CASSLRVGAYEQYF. The chain is built from TRBV19 and TRBJ2-7; D may match TRBD1 or TRBD2 (5 bases each). Germline values: CDR1 LNHDA, CDR2 SQIVND (reference sequence). With 5 bases removed from V and 2 bases from J, the gap between germline ends came to 13 bases. The CDR3 has 14 residues.

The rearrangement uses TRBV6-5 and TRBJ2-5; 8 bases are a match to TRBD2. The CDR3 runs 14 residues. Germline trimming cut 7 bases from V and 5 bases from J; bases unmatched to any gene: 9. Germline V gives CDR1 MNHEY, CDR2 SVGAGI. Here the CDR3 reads CASMGAGGGETQYF. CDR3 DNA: TGTGCCAGCATGGGGGCGGGAGGAGGGGAGACCCAGTACTTC.

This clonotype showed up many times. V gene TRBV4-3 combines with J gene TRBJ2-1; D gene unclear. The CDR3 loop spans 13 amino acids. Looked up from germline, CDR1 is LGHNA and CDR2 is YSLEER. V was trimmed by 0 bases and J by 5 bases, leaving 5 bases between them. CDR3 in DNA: TGCGCCAGCAGCCAAGATGATAACAATGAGCAGTTCTTC. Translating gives CASSQDDNNEQFF.

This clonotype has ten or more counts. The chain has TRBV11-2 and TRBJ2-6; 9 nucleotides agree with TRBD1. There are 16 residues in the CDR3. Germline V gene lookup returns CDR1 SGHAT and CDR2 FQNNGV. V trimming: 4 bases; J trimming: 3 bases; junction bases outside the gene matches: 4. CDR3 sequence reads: CASSSNRGLGANVLTF. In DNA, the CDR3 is TGTGCCAGCAGCTCTAACAGGGGGCTTGGGGCCAACGTCCTGACTTTC.

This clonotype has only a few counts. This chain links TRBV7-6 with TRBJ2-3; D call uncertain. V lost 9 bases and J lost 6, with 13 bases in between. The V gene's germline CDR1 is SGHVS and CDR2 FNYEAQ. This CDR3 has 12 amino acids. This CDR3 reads CASLGLKDTQYF. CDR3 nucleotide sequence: TGTGCCAGTCTTGGGCTAAAGGATACGCAGTATTTT.

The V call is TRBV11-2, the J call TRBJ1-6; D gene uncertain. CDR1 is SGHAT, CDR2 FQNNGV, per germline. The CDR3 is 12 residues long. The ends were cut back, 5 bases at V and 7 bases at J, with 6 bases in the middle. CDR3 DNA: TGTGCCAGCAGCCGGAGCAATTCACCCCTCCACTTT. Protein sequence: CASSRSNSPLHF.

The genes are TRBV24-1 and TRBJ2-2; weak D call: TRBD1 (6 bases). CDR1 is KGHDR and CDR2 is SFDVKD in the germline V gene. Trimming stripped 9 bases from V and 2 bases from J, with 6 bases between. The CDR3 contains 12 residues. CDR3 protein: CATGGNTGELFF. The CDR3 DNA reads TGTGCCACCGGGGGCAACACCGGGGAGCTGTTTTTT.

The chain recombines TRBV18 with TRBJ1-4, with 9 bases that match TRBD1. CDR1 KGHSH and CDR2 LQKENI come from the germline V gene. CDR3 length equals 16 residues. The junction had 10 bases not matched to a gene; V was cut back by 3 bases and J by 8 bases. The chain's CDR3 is CASSPTGTGRDEKLFF. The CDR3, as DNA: TGTGCCAGCTCACCGACCGGGACAGGGCGGGACGAAAAACTGTTTTTT. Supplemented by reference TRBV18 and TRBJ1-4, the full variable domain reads NAGVMQNPRHLVRRRGQEARLRCSPMKGHSHVYWYRQLPEEGLKFMVYLQKENIIDESGMPKERFSAEFPKEGPSILRIQQVVRGDSAAYFCASSPTGTGRDEKLFFGSGTQLSVL.

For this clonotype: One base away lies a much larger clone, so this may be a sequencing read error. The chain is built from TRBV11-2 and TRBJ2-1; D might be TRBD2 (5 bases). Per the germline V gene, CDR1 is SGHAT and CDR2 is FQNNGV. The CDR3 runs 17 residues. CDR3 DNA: TGTGCCAGTACCCCGGGGTCCCTCTCATTCTCCTACAATGAGCGGTTCTTC. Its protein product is CASTPGSLSFSYNERFF.

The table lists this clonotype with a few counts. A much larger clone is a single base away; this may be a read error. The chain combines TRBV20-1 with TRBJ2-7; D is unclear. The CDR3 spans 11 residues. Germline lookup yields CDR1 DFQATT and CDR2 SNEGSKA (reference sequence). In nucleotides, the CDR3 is TGCAGTGCTAGTGGAGAGGCGGAGCAGTCCTTC. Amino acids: CSASGEAEQSF.